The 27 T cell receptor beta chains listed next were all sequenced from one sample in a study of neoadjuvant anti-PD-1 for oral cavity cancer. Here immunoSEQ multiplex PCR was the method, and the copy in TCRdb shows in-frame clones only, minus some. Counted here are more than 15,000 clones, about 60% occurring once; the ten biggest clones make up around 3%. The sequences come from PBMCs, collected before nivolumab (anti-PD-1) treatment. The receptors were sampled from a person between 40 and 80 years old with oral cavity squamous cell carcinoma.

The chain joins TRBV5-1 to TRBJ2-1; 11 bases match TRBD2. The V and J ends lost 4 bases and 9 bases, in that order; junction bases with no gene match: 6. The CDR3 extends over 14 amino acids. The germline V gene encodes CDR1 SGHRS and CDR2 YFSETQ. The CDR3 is CASSPGLAGGEQFF. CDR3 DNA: TGCGCCAGCAGCCCCGGACTAGCGGGCGGTGAGCAGTTCTTC.

The CDR3 DNA follows: TGCAGCGTTGGAGGCAACCAAGAGACCCAGTACTTC. Its protein is CSVGGNQETQYF. This rearrangement joins TRBV29-1 to TRBJ2-5; D unclear. Germline CDR1 and CDR2: SQVTM and ANQGSEA. This CDR3 is 12 amino acids long. V lost 4 bases, J lost 0 bases, and 6 bases lay in between.

DNA for the CDR3: TGCGCCAGCAGCTCGGAAGGTCTCGACGAAGCTTTCTTT. This sequence encodes CASSSEGLDEAFF. The chain carries TRBV5-1 and TRBJ1-1; D uncertain. Germline-derived CDR1 and CDR2 are SGHRS and YFSETQ. With 3 bases removed from V and 8 bases from J, the gap between germline ends came to 14 bases. The CDR3 contains 13 residues.

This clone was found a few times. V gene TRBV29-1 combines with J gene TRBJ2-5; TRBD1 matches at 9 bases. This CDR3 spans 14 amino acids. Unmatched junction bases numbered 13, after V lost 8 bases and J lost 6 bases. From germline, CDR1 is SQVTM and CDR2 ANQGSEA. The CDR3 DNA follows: TGCAGCTCTGGAGGGGGACAGGGTTTGAAGACCCAGTACTTC. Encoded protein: CSSGGGQGLKTQYF.

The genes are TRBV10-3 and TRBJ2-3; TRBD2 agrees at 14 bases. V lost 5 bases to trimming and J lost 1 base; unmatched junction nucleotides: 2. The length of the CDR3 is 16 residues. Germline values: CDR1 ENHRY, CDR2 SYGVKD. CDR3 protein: CAISRLAGGGTDTQYF. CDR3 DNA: TGTGCCATCAGTCGACTAGCGGGGGGGGGCACAGATACGCAGTATTTT.

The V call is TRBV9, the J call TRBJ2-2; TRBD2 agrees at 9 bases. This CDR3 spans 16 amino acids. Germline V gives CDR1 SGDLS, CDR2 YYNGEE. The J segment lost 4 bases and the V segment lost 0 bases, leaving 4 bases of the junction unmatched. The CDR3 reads CASSVDSSGVTGELFF. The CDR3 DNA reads TGTGCCAGCAGCGTAGACTCTAGCGGGGTCACCGGGGAGCTGTTTTTT.

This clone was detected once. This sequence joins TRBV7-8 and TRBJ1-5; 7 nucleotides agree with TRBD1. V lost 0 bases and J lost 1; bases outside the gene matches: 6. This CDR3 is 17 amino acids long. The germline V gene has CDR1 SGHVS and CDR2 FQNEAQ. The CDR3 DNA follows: TGTGCCAGCAGCTTAGCGGTAGACAGGGAAAGCAATCAGCCCCAGCATTTT. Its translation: CASSLAVDRESNQPQHF.

DNA for the CDR3: TGTGCCAGCAGCTTAGATGGACTCTCAGTAACTAGCACAGATACGCAGTATTTT. Its protein is CASSLDGLSVTSTDTQYF. The chain links TRBV7-8 to TRBJ2-3, with D possibly being TRBD2 (5 bases). The germline V gene encodes CDR1 SGHVS and CDR2 FQNEAQ. V was trimmed by 1 base and J by 0 bases, leaving 17 bases between them. CDR3 length equals 18 residues.

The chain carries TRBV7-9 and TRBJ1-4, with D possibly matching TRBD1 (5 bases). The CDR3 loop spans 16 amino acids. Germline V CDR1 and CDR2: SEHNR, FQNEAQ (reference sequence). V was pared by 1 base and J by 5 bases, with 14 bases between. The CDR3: CASSLVSGPLNEKLFF. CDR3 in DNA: TGTGCCAGCAGCTTAGTCTCGGGACCGCTAAATGAAAAACTGTTTTTT.

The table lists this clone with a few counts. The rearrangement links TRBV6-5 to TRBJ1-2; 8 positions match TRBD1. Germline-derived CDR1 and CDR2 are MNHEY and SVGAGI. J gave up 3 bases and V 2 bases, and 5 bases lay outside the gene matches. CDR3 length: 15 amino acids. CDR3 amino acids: CASSYRRQGYYGYTF. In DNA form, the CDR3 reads TGTGCCAGCAGTTACAGGCGACAGGGGTACTATGGCTACACCTTC.

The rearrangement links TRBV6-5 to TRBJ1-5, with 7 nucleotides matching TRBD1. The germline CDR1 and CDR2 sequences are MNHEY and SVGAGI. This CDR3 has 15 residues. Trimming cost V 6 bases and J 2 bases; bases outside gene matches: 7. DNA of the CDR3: TGTGCCAGCAGACCTGACAGGGCGGGCAATCAGCCCCAGCATTTT. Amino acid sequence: CASRPDRAGNQPQHF.

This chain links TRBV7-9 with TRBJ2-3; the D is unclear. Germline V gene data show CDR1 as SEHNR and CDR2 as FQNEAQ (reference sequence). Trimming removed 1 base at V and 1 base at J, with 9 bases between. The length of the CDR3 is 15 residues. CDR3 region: CASSLVEPGTDTQYF. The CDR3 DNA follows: TGTGCCAGCAGCTTAGTAGAACCAGGCACAGATACGCAGTATTTT.

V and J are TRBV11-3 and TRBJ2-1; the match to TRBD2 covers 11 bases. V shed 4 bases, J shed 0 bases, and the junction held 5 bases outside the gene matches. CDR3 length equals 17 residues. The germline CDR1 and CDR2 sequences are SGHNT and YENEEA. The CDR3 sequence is CASSSVAGGSSYNEQFF. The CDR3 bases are TGTGCCAGCAGCTCGGTAGCGGGAGGGAGCTCCTACAATGAGCAGTTCTTC.

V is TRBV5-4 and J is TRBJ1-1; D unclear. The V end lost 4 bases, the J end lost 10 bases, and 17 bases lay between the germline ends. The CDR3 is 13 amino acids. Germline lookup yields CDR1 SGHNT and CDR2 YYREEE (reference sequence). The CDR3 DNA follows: TGTGCCAGCAGCCCTTCCCCCACGTTTGGAGCTTTCTTT. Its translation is CASSPSPTFGAFF.

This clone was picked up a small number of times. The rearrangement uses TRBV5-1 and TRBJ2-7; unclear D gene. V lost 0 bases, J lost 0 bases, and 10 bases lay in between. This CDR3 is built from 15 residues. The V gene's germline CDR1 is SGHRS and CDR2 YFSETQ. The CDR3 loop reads CASSLVPMNSYEQYF. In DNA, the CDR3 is TGCGCCAGCAGCTTGGTACCAATGAACTCCTACGAGCAGTACTTC. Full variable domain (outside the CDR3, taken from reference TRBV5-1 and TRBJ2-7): KAGVTQTPRYLIKTRGQQVTLSCSPISGHRSVSWYQQTPGQGLQFLFEYFSETQRNKGNFPGRFSGRQFSNSRSEMNVSTLELGDSALYLCASSLVPMNSYEQYFGPGTRLTVT.

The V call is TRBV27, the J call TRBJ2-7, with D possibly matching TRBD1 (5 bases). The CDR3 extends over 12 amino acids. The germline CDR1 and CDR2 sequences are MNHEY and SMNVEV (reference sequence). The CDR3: CDPSGPPDEQYF. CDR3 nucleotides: TGTGACCCTTCAGGGCCCCCCGACGAGCAGTACTTC.

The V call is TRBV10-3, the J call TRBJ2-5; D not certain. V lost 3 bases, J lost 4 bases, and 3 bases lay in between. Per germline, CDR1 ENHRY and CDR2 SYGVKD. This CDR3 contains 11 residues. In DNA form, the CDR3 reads TGTGCCATCAGTGATGGAGAGACCCAGTACTTC. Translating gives CAISDGETQYF.

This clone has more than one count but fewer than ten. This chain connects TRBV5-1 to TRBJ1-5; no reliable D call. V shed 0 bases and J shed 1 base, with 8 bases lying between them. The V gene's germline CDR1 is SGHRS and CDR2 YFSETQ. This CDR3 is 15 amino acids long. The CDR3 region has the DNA TGCGCCAGCAGCTTGGAAGGAGGAAGCAATCAGCCCCAGCATTTT. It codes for CASSLEGGSNQPQHF.

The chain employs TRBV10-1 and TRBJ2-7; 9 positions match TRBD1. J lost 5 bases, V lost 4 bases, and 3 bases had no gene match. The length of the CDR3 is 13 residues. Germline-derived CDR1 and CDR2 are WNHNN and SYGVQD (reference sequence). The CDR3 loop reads CASSARTGDEQYF. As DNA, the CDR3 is TGCGCCAGCAGTGCAAGGACAGGGGACGAGCAGTACTTC.

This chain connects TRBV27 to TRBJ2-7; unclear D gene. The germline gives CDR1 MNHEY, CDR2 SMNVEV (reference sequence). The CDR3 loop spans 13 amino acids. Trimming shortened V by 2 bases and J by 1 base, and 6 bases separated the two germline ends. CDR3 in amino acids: CASSLSRSYEQYF. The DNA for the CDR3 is TGTGCCAGCAGTTTAAGTAGATCCTACGAGCAGTACTTC.

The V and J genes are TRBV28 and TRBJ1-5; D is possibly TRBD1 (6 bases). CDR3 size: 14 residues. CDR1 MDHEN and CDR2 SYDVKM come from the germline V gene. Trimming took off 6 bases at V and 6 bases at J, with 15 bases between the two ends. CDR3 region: CASSSGQIGQPQHF. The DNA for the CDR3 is TGTGCCAGCAGCTCCGGACAGATCGGTCAGCCCCAGCATTTT.

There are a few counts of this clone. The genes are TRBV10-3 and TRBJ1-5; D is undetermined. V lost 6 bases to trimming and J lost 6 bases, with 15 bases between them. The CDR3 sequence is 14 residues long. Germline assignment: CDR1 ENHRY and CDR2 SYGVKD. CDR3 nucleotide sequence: TGTGCCATCAGGGAGAGTGGTGAGGGTCAGCCCCAGCATTTT. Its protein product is CAIRESGEGQPQHF.

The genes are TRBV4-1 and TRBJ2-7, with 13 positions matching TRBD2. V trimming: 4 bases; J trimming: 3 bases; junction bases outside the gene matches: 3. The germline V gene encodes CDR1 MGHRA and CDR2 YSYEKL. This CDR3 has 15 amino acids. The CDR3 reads CASSPGLAGLYEQYF. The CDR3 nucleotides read TGCGCCAGCAGCCCGGGACTAGCGGGACTCTACGAGCAGTACTTC.

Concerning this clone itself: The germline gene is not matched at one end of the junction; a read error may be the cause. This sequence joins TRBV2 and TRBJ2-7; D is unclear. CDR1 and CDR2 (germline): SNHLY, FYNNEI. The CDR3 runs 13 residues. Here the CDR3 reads CASREGYFEEQYF. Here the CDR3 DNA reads TGTGCCAGCAGGGAAGGGTACTTTGAAGAGCAGTACTTC.

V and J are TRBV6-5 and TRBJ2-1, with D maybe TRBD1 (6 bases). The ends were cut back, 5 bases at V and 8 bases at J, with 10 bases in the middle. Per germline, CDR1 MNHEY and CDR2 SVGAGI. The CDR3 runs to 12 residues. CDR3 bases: TGTGCCAGCAGTCGAGACAGGCATGAGCAGTTCTTC. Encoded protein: CASSRDRHEQFF.

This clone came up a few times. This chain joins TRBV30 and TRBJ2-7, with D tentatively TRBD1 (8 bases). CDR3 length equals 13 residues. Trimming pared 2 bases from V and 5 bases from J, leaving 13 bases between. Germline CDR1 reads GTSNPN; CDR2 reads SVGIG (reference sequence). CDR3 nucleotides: TGTGCCTGGAGTTGGACAGGGAGGGACGAGCAGTACTTC. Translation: CAWSWTGRDEQYF.

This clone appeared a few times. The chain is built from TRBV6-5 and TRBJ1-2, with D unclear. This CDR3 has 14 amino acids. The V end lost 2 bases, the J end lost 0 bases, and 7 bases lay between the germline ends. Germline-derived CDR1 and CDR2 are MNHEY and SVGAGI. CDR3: CASSYTQANYGYTF. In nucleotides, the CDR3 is TGTGCCAGCAGTTACACTCAGGCTAACTATGGCTACACCTTC.